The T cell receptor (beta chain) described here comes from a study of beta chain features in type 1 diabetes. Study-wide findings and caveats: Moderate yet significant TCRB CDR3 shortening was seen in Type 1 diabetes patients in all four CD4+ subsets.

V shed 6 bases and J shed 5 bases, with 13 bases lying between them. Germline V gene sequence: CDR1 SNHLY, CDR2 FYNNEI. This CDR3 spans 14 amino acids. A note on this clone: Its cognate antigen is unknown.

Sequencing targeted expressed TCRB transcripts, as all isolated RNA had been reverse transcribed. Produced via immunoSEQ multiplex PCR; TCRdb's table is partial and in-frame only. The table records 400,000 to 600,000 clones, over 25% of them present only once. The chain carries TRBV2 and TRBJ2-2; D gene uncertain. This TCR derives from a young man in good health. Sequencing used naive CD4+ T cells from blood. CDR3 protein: CASSVMRLTGELFF. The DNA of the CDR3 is TGTGCCAGCAGCGTAATGCGGCTAACCGGGGAGCTGTTTTTT.